Listed below are T cell receptor beta chains from one sample, sequenced in a study of ipilimumab plus nivolumab after autologous stem cell transplantation. TCRdb's copy holds only in-frame clones and misses some; the assay was immunoSEQ multiplex PCR. The sample includes 40,000 to 45,000 clones, over 90% of them seen just once. Sequenced here: PBMCs, sampled in a trial of ipilimumab plus nivolumab as post-transplant consolidation. The source of these receptors is a male donor with multiple myeloma. The CDR3 runs from the conserved cysteine through the conserved F or W. The D gene is left open where the match is weak. Rows give clone size only sometimes, using once, few, many, or a class for an expanded clone.

abundance,d_gene,v_gene,j_gene,len,CDR3nt,CDR3aa
-,TRBD2,TRBV15,TRBJ2-3,17,TGTGCCACCAGCAGAACCGGGACTAGCGGGGGGACAGATACGCAGTATTTT,CATSRTGTSGGTDTQYF
-,TRBD1,TRBV6-4,TRBJ1-5,15,TGTGCCGCAGCAGTACGGGGACAGAGCAATCAGCCCCAGCATTTT,CAAAVRGQSNQPQHF
-,TRBD1,TRBV19,TRBJ1-2,16,TGTGCCAGTAGCCGACATGTTTTGGACAGGGCTTATGGCTACACCTTC,CASSRHVLDRAYGYTF
-,TRBD2,TRBV4-3,TRBJ2-3,17,TGCGCCAGCAGCCAAGATCGTTCGGTAGCGGGAGTGGATACGCAGTATTTT,CASSQDRSVAGVDTQYF
-,TRBD1,TRBV5-4,TRBJ2-1,15,TGTGCCAGCAGCCTGACAGGGCGCACAATCAATGAGCAGTTCTTC,CASSLTGRTINEQFF
-,TRBD2,TRBV10-3,TRBJ2-5,16,TGTGCCATCAGTGAGTCTGCGGGAGGGCCGAGTGAGACCCAGTACTTC,CAISESAGGPSETQYF
few,-,TRBV11-3,TRBJ2-3,15,TGTGCCAGCAGCTTAGATGGCCGTAGCACAGATACGCAGTATTTT,CASSLDGRSTDTQYF
-,-,TRBV7-9,TRBJ2-1,11,TGTGCCAGCAGCAATTACAATGGGCAGTTCTTC,CASSNYNGQFF
medium-sized,-,TRBV7-6,TRBJ2-3,16,TGTGCCAGCAGCGAGAGTCCAATGAATGGCGCAGATACGCAGTATTTT,CASSESPMNGADTQYF
-,-,TRBV18,TRBJ2-5,14,TGTGCCAGTATCCTCCGGGACGATCAAGAGACCCAGTACTTC,CASILRDDQETQYF
-,TRBD1,TRBV19,TRBJ2-2,17,TGTGCCAGTAGTCCCCTCGACAGGGGCTGGGGCACCGGGGAGCTGTTTTTT,CASSPLDRGWGTGELFF
-,TRBD2,TRBV28,TRBJ2-7,14,TGTGCCAGCAGTGTACTAGCGGGCTCCTACGAGCAGTACTTC,CASSVLAGSYEQYF
-,-,TRBV5-1,TRBJ2-7,13,TGCGCCAGCAGCTTCGGGGACACCTACGAGCAGTACTTC,CASSFGDTYEQYF
-,-,TRBV18,TRBJ1-3,16,TGTGCCAGCTCACCCAGCCAGGTGGGCTCTGGAAACACCATATATTTT,CASSPSQVGSGNTIYF
-,-,TRBV7-2,TRBJ1-5,14,TGTGCCAGCAGCTTAGCTCCAGGAGGCCAGCCCCAGCATTTT,CASSLAPGGQPQHF
-,-,TRBV27,TRBJ2-7,14,TGTGCCAGCAGTTTCGTTTTCGGGAATTCCGAGCAGTACTTC,CASSFVFGNSEQYF
-,-,TRBV4-1,TRBJ2-3,15,TGCGCCAGCAGCCTCGCGGGTATCGGCGCAGATACGCAGTATTTT,CASSLAGIGADTQYF
-,-,TRBV29-1,TRBJ1-1,10,TGCAGCGTCGCCCACACTGAAGCTTTCTTT,CSVAHTEAFF
-,TRBD2,TRBV6-4,TRBJ2-7,15,TGTGCCAGCAAGGTCGCGGGACTAGCGGTTTACGAGCAGTACTTC,CASKVAGLAVYEQYF
-,TRBD1,TRBV19,TRBJ1-5,14,TGTGCCAGTAGTACCCAGGGGGTCACTCAGCCCCAGCATTTT,CASSTQGVTQPQHF
-,TRBD1,TRBV25-1,TRBJ1-3,16,TGTGCCAGCAGTGATCCGGGACAGGGGCCTGGAAACACCATATATTTT,CASSDPGQGPGNTIYF
-,-,TRBV12-5,TRBJ2-5,20,TGTGCTAGTGGTCGTTTGCACGACACCCTCTTATTACGCAACCAAGAGACCCAGTACTTC,CASGRLHDTLLLRNQETQYF
-,-,TRBV5-6,TRBJ2-1,12,TGTGCCAGCAGCTTAGGACCCCGGAGGCAGTTCTTC,CASSLGPRRQFF
-,TRBD2,TRBV5-4,TRBJ2-2,16,TGTGCCAGCAGCACGAAGCGGGGGCGGGGCACCGGGGAGCTGTTTTTT,CASSTKRGRGTGELFF
once,TRBD2,TRBV7-9,TRBJ2-1,17,TGTGCCAGCAGAGGAGGCTCTAGCGGGGGGTACAACAATGAGCAGTTCTTC,CASRGGSSGGYNNEQFF
-,-,TRBV30,TRBJ1-4,13,TGTGCCTGGAGGCTACCCGGAGGTGAAAAACTGTTTTTT,CAWRLPGGEKLFF
once,TRBD2,TRBV18,TRBJ2-2,17,TGTGCCAGCTCACCAGAGGTTCCTAGCGGTCTCACCGGGGAGCTGTTTTTT,CASSPEVPSGLTGELFF
-,-,TRBV6-6,TRBJ2-7,14,TGTGCCAGCAGCGTAGGCAGCTTTTCCTACGAGCAGTACTTC,CASSVGSFSYEQYF
-,-,TRBV4-1,TRBJ1-5,17,TGCGCCAGCAGCCAAGGAGGATCCGGGGTTAGCAATCAGCCCCAGCATTTT,CASSQGGSGVSNQPQHF
-,-,TRBV7-9,TRBJ1-6,15,TGTGCCAGCAGCTTATCTAGCTCCTATAATTCACCCCTCCACTTT,CASSLSSSYNSPLHF
-,TRBD1,TRBV4-2,TRBJ2-5,16,TGTGCCAGCAGCCAAGAGGGGGGACAGGGTCAAGAGACCCAGTACTTC,CASSQEGGQGQETQYF
-,TRBD1,TRBV9,TRBJ1-1,14,TGTGCCAGCAGCTCACACAGGGGTGCCACTGAAGCTTTCTTT,CASSSHRGATEAFF
-,-,TRBV12-5,TRBJ1-3,12,TGTGCTAGTGGTTCCATGATAAACACCATATATTTT,CASGSMINTIYF
-,-,TRBV7-2,TRBJ1-2,16,TGTGCCAGCAGCTTCCAAGGCCAGGGATCTAACTATGGCTACACCTTC,CASSFQGQGSNYGYTF
-,TRBD2,TRBV9,TRBJ2-3,16,TGTGCCAGCAGCGTAGTTCCCCTGGGAGGGACAGATACGCAGTATTTT,CASSVVPLGGTDTQYF
-,TRBD1,TRBV2,TRBJ1-1,18,TGTGCCAGCAGTGAAGCGCTTCCAGCAGGGGGCTTCGGCACTGAAGCTTTCTTT,CASSEALPAGGFGTEAFF
-,-,TRBV27,TRBJ1-1,14,TGTGCCAGCAGTAGAGCAGGGTTGAACACTGAAGCTTTCTTT,CASSRAGLNTEAFF
-,TRBD2,TRBV5-6,TRBJ2-5,14,TGTGCCAGCAGCTTGGCAGCGGGACAAGAGACCCAGTACTTC,CASSLAAGQETQYF
-,TRBD2,TRBV7-2,TRBJ2-7,18,TGTGCCAGCAGCTTAGCGCGAGCGGGAGGGCCGGGGAACTACGAGCAGTACTTC,CASSLARAGGPGNYEQYF
-,-,TRBV5-4,TRBJ2-1,16,TGTGCCAGCAGTCCCTTCCCGGGGGCCCCTACAAATGAGCAGTTCTTC,CASSPFPGAPTNEQFF
-,-,TRBV19,TRBJ2-1,13,TGTGCCAGTAGTTGGGGGGCTTACAATGAGCAGTTCTTC,CASSWGAYNEQFF
-,TRBD2,TRBV4-2,TRBJ2-7,16,TGTGCCAGCAGCCAAGTGGGACTAGCGGGGGACCACGAGCAGTACTTC,CASSQVGLAGDHEQYF
-,-,TRBV7-3,TRBJ2-2,11,TGTGCCAGCAGCCAAACCGGGGAGCTGTTTTTT,CASSQTGELFF
-,TRBD2,TRBV27,TRBJ2-3,17,TGTGCCAGCAGTTTATTTCTAGAGGGAGGGCGCACAGATACGCAGTATTTT,CASSLFLEGGRTDTQYF
-,-,TRBV7-6,TRBJ1-5,17,TGTGCCAGCAGCTTAGCGTGGGCAGGGGTGGAGAATCAGCCCCAGCATTTT,CASSLAWAGVENQPQHF
-,-,TRBV6-5,TRBJ1-4,11,TGTGCCAGCAGAAACTTTGAAAAACTGTTTTTT,CASRNFEKLFF
-,-,TRBV5-1,TRBJ1-2,14,TGCGCCAGCAGCTTGACTGGGTCGGACTATGGCTACACCTTC,CASSLTGSDYGYTF
-,TRBD1,TRBV6-6,TRBJ2-1,16,TGTGCCAGCAGTTACGGGACAGGGAGCTCCTACAATGAGCAGTTCTTC,CASSYGTGSSYNEQFF
-,-,TRBV29-1,TRBJ1-1,13,TGCAGCGTTGAGTCTAACACTGGGACTGAAGCTTTCTTT,CSVESNTGTEAFF
-,-,TRBV6-1,TRBJ2-3,15,TGTGCCAGCAGTGACCCATACAGCTATACAGATACGCAGTATTTT,CASSDPYSYTDTQYF
-,-,TRBV27,TRBJ2-3,18,TGTGCCAGCAGTTCCCCGGCAGGGGGAGGTACTAGCACAGATACGCAGTATTTT,CASSSPAGGGTSTDTQYF
-,TRBD1,TRBV11-2,TRBJ1-4,15,TGTGCCAGCAGTCCCCGACAGGGCAGGAATGAAAAACTGTTTTTT,CASSPRQGRNEKLFF
-,TRBD1,TRBV28,TRBJ2-7,14,TGTGCCAGCAGTCCGCCGACAGGGGCCTACGAGCAGTACTTC,CASSPPTGAYEQYF
-,TRBD1,TRBV7-3,TRBJ1-1,19,TGTGCCAGCAGCCCCCTAATAACGACAGGGGCGAGAGCAGGCACTGAAGCTTTCTTT,CASSPLITTGARAGTEAFF
-,TRBD1,TRBV7-2,TRBJ2-1,16,TGTGCCAGCAGCTCTCAAGCCGGGACAGGGGCCAATGAGCAGTTCTTC,CASSSQAGTGANEQFF
-,-,TRBV6-5,TRBJ1-5,14,TGTGCCAGCAGACGGGACCATAGCAATCAGCCCCAGCATTTT,CASRRDHSNQPQHF
-,TRBD1,TRBV19,TRBJ2-1,13,TGTGCCACCGGACAGGGTAATTACAATGAGCAGTTCTTC,CATGQGNYNEQFF